The 32 T cell receptor beta chains below were found in one sample sequenced in a study of monozygotic twins with cystic fibrosis. Data came from immunoSEQ multiplex PCR; TCRdb stores just in-frame clones and leaves some out. The sample gives approximately 17,000 clones, about 96% of which show up once; approximately 0.57% is in the top ten. The sequenced sample consisted of blood. These receptor sequences come from a girl aged 2-10 years with cystic fibrosis.

The chain has TRBV27 and TRBJ1-1, with no clear D. CDR3 size: 14 residues. V lost 5 bases, J lost 4 bases, and 14 bases lay in between. In germline, CDR1 is MNHEY, CDR2 SMNVEV (reference sequence). The CDR3 DNA follows: TGTGCCAGCAGTCACCTCGCTGGGAGCACTGAAGCTTTCTTT. Amino acids: CASSHLAGSTEAFF.

The J gene is TRBJ2-1, the V gene TRBV2; possible D gene TRBD2, 6 bases. V was clipped by 2 bases and J by 6 bases, with 11 bases between them. This CDR3 contains 14 residues. CDR1 is SNHLY and CDR2 is FYNNEI in the germline V gene. The CDR3 protein is CASSESRRGNEQFF. The CDR3 DNA reads TGTGCCAGCAGTGAATCGAGGCGGGGCAATGAGCAGTTCTTC.

The chain is built from TRBV11-2 and TRBJ2-3; TRBD1 aligns across 8 bases. Trimming at V came to 4 bases and at J to 2 bases, leaving 5 bases not matched to a gene. The CDR3 totals 15 residues. The germline CDR1 and CDR2 sequences are SGHAT and FQNNGV. CDR3 in DNA: TGTGCCAGCAGCTCGAGACAGGGGACCACAGATACGCAGTATTTT. It codes for CASSSRQGTTDTQYF. Together with reference TRBV11-2 and TRBJ2-3, the CDR3 gives the full variable domain: EAGVAQSPRYKIIEKRQSVAFWCNPISGHATLYWYQQILGQGPKLLIQFQNNGVVDDSQLPKDRFSAERLKGVDSTLKIQPAKLEDSAVYLCASSSRQGTTDTQYFGPGTRLTVL.

The chain is built from TRBV7-8 and TRBJ1-2; possible D gene TRBD1, 5 bases. The V gene's germline CDR1 is SGHVS and CDR2 FQNEAQ. Trimming took off 5 bases at V and 4 bases at J, with 14 bases between the two ends. CDR3 length: 14 residues. The CDR3 loop reads CASSRGHNFYGYTF. The DNA for the CDR3 is TGTGCCAGCAGCCGAGGACACAACTTCTATGGCTACACCTTC.

The genes are TRBV9 and TRBJ2-1; the D is unclear. CDR1 and CDR2 from the germline V gene are SGDLS and YYNGEE. Trimming left V 0 bases short and J 6 bases short, with 7 bases between. This CDR3 has 13 residues. The CDR3 DNA reads TGTGCCAGCAGCGTAGCCACCACCAATGAGCAGTTCTTC. As protein: CASSVATTNEQFF. Looking up the rest from reference TRBV9 and TRBJ2-1 gives the full variable domain: DSGVTQTPKHLITATGQRVTLRCSPRSGDLSVYWYQQSLDQGLQFLIQYYNGEERAKGNILERFSAQQFPDLHSELNLSSLELGDSALYFCASSVATTNEQFFGPGTRLTVL.

The CDR3 bases are TGCGCCAGCAGTGACGGACTAGCGGGGTCCTACGAGCAGTACTTC. Encoded protein: CASSDGLAGSYEQYF. The chain employs TRBV10-1 and TRBJ2-7; 12 bases fit TRBD2. Germline V CDR1 and CDR2: WNHNN, SYGVQD (reference sequence). The CDR3 runs 15 residues. With V trimmed by 3 bases and J by 1 base, 1 base remained unmatched.

This chain connects TRBV29-1 to TRBJ2-1; D is unresolved. Trimming removed 0 bases from V and 4 bases from J, with 4 bases in between. This CDR3 has 12 amino acids. The germline gives CDR1 SQVTM, CDR2 ANQGSEA. The CDR3 loop reads CSVEDLYNEQFF. The CDR3 DNA reads as TGCAGCGTTGAAGACCTTTACAATGAGCAGTTCTTC.

The V and J genes are TRBV5-6 and TRBJ1-1; D is ambiguous. V was trimmed by 4 bases and J by 1 base, leaving 14 bases between them. CDR1 is SGHDT and CDR2 is YYEEEE in the germline V gene. The CDR3 spans 15 residues. DNA of the CDR3: TGTGCCAGCAGCGACACCTGGACGGGGAACACTGAAGCTTTCTTT. It is translated as CASSDTWTGNTEAFF.

The rearrangement joins TRBV11-3 to TRBJ2-7, with 9 bases identical to TRBD1. Germline CDR1 is SGHNT and CDR2 is YENEEA. The CDR3 contains 14 residues. J was trimmed by 6 bases and V by 6 bases; bases with no gene match: 9. The CDR3 DNA follows: TGTGCCAGCAGGGTAGGGACAGGGAGGAGCGAGCAGTACTTC. This sequence encodes CASRVGTGRSEQYF.

The V call is TRBV4-3, the J call TRBJ2-7; the D is unclear. This CDR3 is 17 amino acids long. V was trimmed by 0 bases and J by 6 bases, leaving 21 bases between them. Germline V lookup: CDR1 LGHNA, CDR2 YSLEER. The CDR3 protein is CASSQDSSYSRTGEQYF. CDR3 nucleotides: TGCGCCAGCAGCCAAGATTCATCCTATAGCCGTACGGGCGAGCAGTACTTC.

This sequence joins TRBV27 and TRBJ2-7, with 9 nucleotides matching TRBD2. Germline CDR1 and CDR2: MNHEY and SMNVEV (reference sequence). The CDR3 is made up of 17 amino acids. V trimming: 5 bases; J trimming: 2 bases; junction bases outside the gene matches: 13. The CDR3 reads CASSPKPPPSGAYEQYF. Here the CDR3 DNA reads TGTGCCAGCAGTCCCAAGCCCCCGCCTAGCGGGGCCTACGAGCAGTACTTC.

The chain links TRBV5-1 to TRBJ1-2; 10 nucleotides line up with TRBD1. This CDR3 region has 17 residues. The germline V gene has CDR1 SGHRS and CDR2 YFSETQ. J gave up 4 bases and V 0 bases, and 9 bases lay outside the gene matches. Here the CDR3 reads CASSLGQGARLGYGYTF. Written as DNA, the CDR3 is TGCGCCAGCAGCTTGGGACAGGGGGCGCGTTTAGGCTATGGCTACACCTTC.

The rearrangement joins TRBV6-5 to TRBJ1-2, with D possibly TRBD1 on 5 matching bases. The CDR3 spans 14 residues. With 2 bases removed from V and 6 bases from J, the gap between germline ends came to 13 bases. In germline, CDR1 is MNHEY, CDR2 SVGAGI. CDR3 loop: CASSYGGLLDGYTF. The CDR3, as DNA: TGTGCCAGCAGTTACGGGGGATTGCTAGATGGCTACACCTTC.

This clone showed up just a few times. Here the CDR3 reads CASSHTGGRDTEAFF. Written as DNA, the CDR3 is TGTGCCAGCAGCCACACAGGGGGCAGGGACACTGAAGCTTTCTTT. The chain carries TRBV13 and TRBJ1-1, with 9 bases lining up with TRBD1. CDR3 length: 15 residues. Unmatched junction bases numbered 7, after V lost 5 bases and J lost 3 bases. From germline, CDR1 is PRHDT and CDR2 FYEKMQ (reference sequence).

The chain recombines TRBV6-5 with TRBJ1-2; D is unclear. V lost 4 bases, J lost 7 bases, and 19 bases lay in between. Germline CDR1 and CDR2: MNHEY and SVGAGI. The CDR3 totals 15 residues. The CDR3, as DNA: TGTGCCAGCAGTTCCGACCAGGCTGGAAGGACTGGCTACACCTTC. Translating it yields CASSSDQAGRTGYTF.

This clone was seen once. The chain links TRBV5-6 to TRBJ1-3, with TRBD1 as a possible D gene (6 bases). The CDR3 is 15 residues long. The V end lost 2 bases, the J end lost 0 bases, and 9 bases lay between the germline ends. Germline V CDR1 and CDR2: SGHDT, YYEEEE. CDR3 in DNA: TGTGCCAGCAGCTTTTTAGGGGGCTCTGGAAACACCATATATTTT. Translation: CASSFLGGSGNTIYF.

CDR3 coding DNA: TGTGCCAGCTCACCTACCGGGACAGCGAACACTGAAGCTTTCTTT. This encodes CASSPTGTANTEAFF. This chain links TRBV18 with TRBJ1-1; 7 bases align to TRBD1. This CDR3 region has 15 residues. Germline V gene lookup returns CDR1 KGHSH and CDR2 LQKENI. The trim removed 3 bases at V and 1 base at J, leaving 5 bases unmatched.

V gene TRBV9 combines with J gene TRBJ1-2, with D unresolved. The CDR3 totals 12 residues. Germline V CDR1 and CDR2: SGDLS, YYNGEE. The V gene lost 5 bases and the J gene lost 2 bases, with 7 bases spanning the gap. CDR3 amino acids: CASSSTNYGYTF. In DNA, the CDR3 is TGTGCCAGCAGTTCCACAAACTATGGCTACACCTTC.

CDR3 region: CASSIRNSPLHF. Here the CDR3 DNA reads TGTGCCAGTAGTATCCGAAATTCACCCCTCCACTTT. This chain links TRBV19 with TRBJ1-6; D unclear. Germline V CDR1 and CDR2: LNHDA, SQIVND (reference sequence). Trimming pared 3 bases from V and 7 bases from J, leaving 4 bases between. CDR3 length: 12 residues.

This chain uses TRBV28 with TRBJ1-5, with D unresolved. Trimming took 7 bases from V and 0 from J, leaving 22 bases between them. The CDR3 has 18 amino acids. Germline V CDR1 and CDR2: MDHEN, SYDVKM. Here the CDR3 DNA reads TGTGCCAGCACCTCCAGGAGGGTACAGACCTTTAGCAATCAGCCCCAGCATTTT. It yields the protein CASTSRRVQTFSNQPQHF.

CDR3 in amino acids: CASSPSEGAYNSPLHF. The DNA of the CDR3 is TGTGCCAGCAGCCCCAGCGAGGGCGCCTATAATTCACCCCTCCACTTT. V gene TRBV11-2 combines with J gene TRBJ1-6; unclear D gene. Germline V gives CDR1 SGHAT, CDR2 FQNNGV. V lost 5 bases, J lost 2 bases, and 13 bases lay in between. The CDR3 is 16 amino acids.

This clone was counted between two and nine times. J is TRBJ1-6 and V is TRBV28; unclear D gene. V lost 3 bases and J 7 bases, leaving 4 bases between the germline ends. The germline gives CDR1 MDHEN, CDR2 SYDVKM. This CDR3 region has 12 residues. CDR3 nucleotide sequence: TGTGCCAGCAGTTTGGCGAATTCACCCCTCCACTTT. Translated: CASSLANSPLHF.

V and J are TRBV6-6 and TRBJ1-4; possible D gene TRBD1, 5 bases. The CDR3 spans 14 residues. Germline CDR1 reads MNHNY; CDR2 reads SVGAGI (reference sequence). Trimming removed 4 bases from V and 7 bases from J, with 13 bases in between. Here the CDR3 reads CASSWARASEKLFF. The CDR3 bases are TGTGCCAGCAGTTGGGCCAGGGCCTCTGAAAAACTGTTTTTT.

The chain uses TRBV18 and TRBJ1-4; tentatively, D is TRBD1 (6 bases). This CDR3 contains 14 residues. The V gene lost 3 bases and the J gene lost 7 bases, with 12 bases spanning the gap. Per germline, CDR1 KGHSH and CDR2 LQKENI. In nucleotides, the CDR3 is TGTGCCAGCTCACCGGGACAAGAGTTTGAAAAACTGTTTTTT. Its translation is CASSPGQEFEKLFF.

This clone was detected only once. V is TRBV5-1 and J is TRBJ1-3, with D tentatively TRBD1 (5 bases). The V gene's germline CDR1 is SGHRS and CDR2 YFSETQ. The CDR3 runs to 18 residues. Trimming took off 3 bases at V and 0 bases at J, with 19 bases between the two ends. In DNA, the CDR3 is TGCGCCAGCAGCTCCACCGTAGGGGCCACGAGCTCTGGAAACACCATATATTTT. Its translation is CASSSTVGATSSGNTIYF.

This chain links TRBV30 with TRBJ1-2; D is ambiguous. The germline V and J ends were trimmed by 4 bases and 6 bases, with 12 bases remaining between them. Germline loops: CDR1 GTSNPN, CDR2 SVGIG (reference sequence). The CDR3 is 12 residues long. The CDR3 region has the DNA TGTGCCTGGACCCTAGGCGGGGATGGCTACACCTTC. Translating it yields CAWTLGGDGYTF.

This clone turned up a few times. The chain links TRBV5-4 to TRBJ2-7; 10 positions match TRBD1. Unmatched junction bases numbered 14, after V lost 6 bases and J lost 2 bases. This CDR3 is 17 amino acids long. Germline values: CDR1 SGHNT, CDR2 YYREEE (reference sequence). The CDR3: CASIPEGRGQGPYEQYF. The CDR3 nucleotides read TGTGCCAGCATCCCCGAAGGTCGGGGACAGGGGCCCTACGAGCAGTACTTC.

The chain joins TRBV7-2 to TRBJ2-7; 8 bases align to TRBD1. The ends lost 5 bases at V and 4 bases at J; junction bases unmatched: 4. The CDR3 totals 13 residues. Germline CDR1 and CDR2: SGHTA and FQGNSA. CDR3 region: CASSPDRGYEQYF. The CDR3 DNA is TGTGCCAGCAGCCCCGACAGGGGTTACGAGCAGTACTTC.

The rearrangement links TRBV18 to TRBJ2-7, with TRBD1 identical over 7 bases. After removal of 6 bases from V and 8 bases from J, the junction contained 10 bases not matched to a gene. Germline CDR1 and CDR2: KGHSH and LQKENI. The CDR3 is 13 residues long. CDR3 amino acids: CASSQGDGIKQYF. CDR3 DNA: TGTGCCAGCTCGCAGGGGGACGGAATCAAGCAGTACTTC.

This clone was counted a single time. V gene TRBV11-2 combines with J gene TRBJ2-7; a weak D match, TRBD2 (6 bases). From germline, CDR1 is SGHAT and CDR2 FQNNGV. The CDR3 extends over 12 amino acids. Trimming took 4 bases from V and 2 from J, leaving 6 bases between them. CDR3: CASSWGAYEQYF. In nucleotides, the CDR3 is TGTGCCAGCAGCTGGGGGGCCTACGAGCAGTACTTC.

The chain joins TRBV11-3 to TRBJ1-5; D perhaps matches TRBD1 (6 bases). CDR3 length: 13 residues. Trimming took off 5 bases at V and 6 bases at J, with 11 bases between the two ends. Germline V gene lookup returns CDR1 SGHNT and CDR2 YENEEA. The CDR3 DNA is TGTGCCAGCAGCCCGGGGGGGGCTCAGCCCCAGCATTTT. This gives the protein CASSPGGAQPQHF.

The rearrangement joins TRBV5-6 to TRBJ2-7, with TRBD1 identical over 7 bases. Germline CDR1 is SGHDT and CDR2 is YYEEEE. With V trimmed by 4 bases and J by 3 bases, 7 bases remained unmatched. This CDR3 contains 14 residues. CDR3 amino acids: CASSQGQLHYEQYF. DNA of the CDR3: TGTGCCAGCAGCCAGGGACAGCTTCACTACGAGCAGTACTTC.